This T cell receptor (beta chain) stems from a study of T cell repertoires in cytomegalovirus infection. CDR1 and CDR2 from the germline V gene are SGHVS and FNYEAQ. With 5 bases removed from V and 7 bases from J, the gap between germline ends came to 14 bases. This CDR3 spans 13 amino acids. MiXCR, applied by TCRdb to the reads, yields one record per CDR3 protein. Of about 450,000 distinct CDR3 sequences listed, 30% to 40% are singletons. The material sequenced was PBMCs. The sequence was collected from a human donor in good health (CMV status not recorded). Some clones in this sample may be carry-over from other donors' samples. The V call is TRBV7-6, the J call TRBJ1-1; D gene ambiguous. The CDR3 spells CASSPPGRSEAFF. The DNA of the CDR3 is TGTGCCAGCAGCCCCCCGGGTAGGAGTGAAGCTTTCTTT.